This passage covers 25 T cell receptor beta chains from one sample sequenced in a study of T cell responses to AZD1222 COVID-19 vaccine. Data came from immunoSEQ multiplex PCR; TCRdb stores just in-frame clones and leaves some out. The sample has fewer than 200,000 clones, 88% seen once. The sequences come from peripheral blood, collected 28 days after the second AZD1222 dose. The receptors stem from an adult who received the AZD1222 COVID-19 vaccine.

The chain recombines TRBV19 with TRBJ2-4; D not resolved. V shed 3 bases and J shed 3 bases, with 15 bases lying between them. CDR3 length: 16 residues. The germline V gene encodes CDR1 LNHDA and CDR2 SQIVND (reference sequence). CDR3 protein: CASSIHDPDLKNIQYF. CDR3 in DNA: TGTGCCAGTAGTATCCATGACCCGGACCTCAAAAACATTCAGTACTTC.

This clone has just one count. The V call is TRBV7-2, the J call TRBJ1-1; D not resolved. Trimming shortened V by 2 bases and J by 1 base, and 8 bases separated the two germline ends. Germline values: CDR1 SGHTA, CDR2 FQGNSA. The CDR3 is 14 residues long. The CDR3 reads CASSLSWGNTEAFF. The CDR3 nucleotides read TGTGCCAGCAGCTTATCTTGGGGGAACACTGAAGCTTTCTTT.

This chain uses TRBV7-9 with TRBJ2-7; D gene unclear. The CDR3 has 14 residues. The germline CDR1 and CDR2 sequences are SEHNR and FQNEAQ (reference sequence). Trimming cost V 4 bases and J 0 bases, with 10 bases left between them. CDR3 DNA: TGTGCCAGCAGCTCGAACTTTCTCTCCTACGAGCAGTACTTC. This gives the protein CASSSNFLSYEQYF.

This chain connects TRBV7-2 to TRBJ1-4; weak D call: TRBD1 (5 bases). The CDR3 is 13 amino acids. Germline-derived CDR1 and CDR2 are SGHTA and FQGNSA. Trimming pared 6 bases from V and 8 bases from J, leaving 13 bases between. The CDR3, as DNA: TGTGCCAGCAGTCCCGCAGGGAAGGAAAAACTGTTTTTT. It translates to CASSPAGKEKLFF.

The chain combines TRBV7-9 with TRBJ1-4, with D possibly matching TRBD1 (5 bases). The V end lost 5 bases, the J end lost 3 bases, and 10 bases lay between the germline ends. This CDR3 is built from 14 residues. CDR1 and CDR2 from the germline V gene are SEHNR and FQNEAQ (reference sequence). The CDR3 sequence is CASSPTVPNEKLFF. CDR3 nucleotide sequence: TGTGCCAGCAGCCCGACAGTCCCTAATGAAAAACTGTTTTTT.

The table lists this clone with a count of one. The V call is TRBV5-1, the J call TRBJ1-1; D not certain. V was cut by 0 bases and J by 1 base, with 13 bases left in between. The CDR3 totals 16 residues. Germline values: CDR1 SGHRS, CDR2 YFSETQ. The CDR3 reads CASSLEPLAGNTEAFF. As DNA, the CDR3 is TGCGCCAGCAGCTTGGAGCCACTCGCCGGGAACACTGAAGCTTTCTTT.

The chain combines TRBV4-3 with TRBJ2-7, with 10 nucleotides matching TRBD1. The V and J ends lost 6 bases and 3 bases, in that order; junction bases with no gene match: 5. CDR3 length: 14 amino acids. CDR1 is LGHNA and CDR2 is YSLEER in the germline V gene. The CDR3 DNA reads TGCGCCAGCAGACGGGACAGGGGTAGCTACGAGCAGTACTTC. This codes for CASRRDRGSYEQYF.

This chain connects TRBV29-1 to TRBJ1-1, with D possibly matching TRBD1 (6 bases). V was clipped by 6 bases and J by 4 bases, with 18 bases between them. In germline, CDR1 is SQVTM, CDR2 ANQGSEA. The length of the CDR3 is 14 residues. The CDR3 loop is CSVRQDKGGTEAFF. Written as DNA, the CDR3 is TGCAGCGTAAGGCAGGACAAAGGGGGCACTGAAGCTTTCTTT.

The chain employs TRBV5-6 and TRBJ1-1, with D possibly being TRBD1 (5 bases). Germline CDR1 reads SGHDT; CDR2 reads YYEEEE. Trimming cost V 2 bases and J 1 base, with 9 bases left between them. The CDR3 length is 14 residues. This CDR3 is CASSFGGGNTEAFF. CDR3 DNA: TGTGCCAGCAGCTTTGGGGGTGGGAACACTGAAGCTTTCTTT. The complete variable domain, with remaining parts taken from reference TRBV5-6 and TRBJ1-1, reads DAGVTQSPTHLIKTRGQQVTLRCSPKSGHDTVSWYQQALGQGPQFIFQYYEEEERQRGNFPDRFSGHQFPNYSSELNVNALLLGDSALYLCASSFGGGNTEAFFGQGTRLTVV.

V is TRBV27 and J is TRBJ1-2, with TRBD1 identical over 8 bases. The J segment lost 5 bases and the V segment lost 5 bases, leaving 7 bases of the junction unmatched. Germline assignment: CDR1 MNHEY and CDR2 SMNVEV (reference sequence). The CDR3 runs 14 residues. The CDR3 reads CASSIQGARYGYTF. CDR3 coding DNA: TGTGCCAGCAGTATCCAGGGGGCGAGGTATGGCTACACCTTC.

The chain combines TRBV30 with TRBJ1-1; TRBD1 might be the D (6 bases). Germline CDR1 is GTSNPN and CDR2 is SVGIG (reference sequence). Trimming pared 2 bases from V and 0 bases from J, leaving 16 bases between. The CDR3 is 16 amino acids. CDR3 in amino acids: CAWSIDPDRLNTEAFF. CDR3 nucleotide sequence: TGTGCCTGGAGTATAGACCCGGACAGATTGAACACTGAAGCTTTCTTT. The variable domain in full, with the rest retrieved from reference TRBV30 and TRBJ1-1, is SQTIHQWPATLVQPVGSPLSLECTVEGTSNPNLYWYRQAAGRGLQLLFYSVGIGQISSEVPQNLSASRPQDRQFILSSKKLLLSDSGFYLCAWSIDPDRLNTEAFFGQGTRLTVV.

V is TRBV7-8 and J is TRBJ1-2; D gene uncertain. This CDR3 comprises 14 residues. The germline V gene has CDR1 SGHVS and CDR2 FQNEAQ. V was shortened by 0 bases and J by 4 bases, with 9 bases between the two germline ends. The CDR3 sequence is CASSLARGSYGYTF. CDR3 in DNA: TGTGCCAGCAGCTTAGCACGAGGCAGCTATGGCTACACCTTC.

The CDR3 protein is CASSQDGRYGYTF. CDR3 bases: TGTGCCAGCAGCCAAGACGGCCGTTATGGCTACACCTTC. The V and J genes are TRBV3-1 (or the pseudogene TRBV3-2) and TRBJ1-2; D gene uncertain. This CDR3 region has 13 residues. V was pared by 0 bases and J by 5 bases, with 7 bases between. CDR1 is LGHDT and CDR2 is YNNKEL in the germline V gene (reference sequence).

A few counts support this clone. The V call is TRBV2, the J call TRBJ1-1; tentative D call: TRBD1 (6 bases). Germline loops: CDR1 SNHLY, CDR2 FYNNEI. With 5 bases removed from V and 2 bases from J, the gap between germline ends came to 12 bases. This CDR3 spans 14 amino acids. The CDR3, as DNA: TGTGCCAGCAGTCCAACAGGGCACAACACTGAAGCTTTCTTT. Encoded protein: CASSPTGHNTEAFF.

CDR3 region: CASSLEGNQETQYF. CDR3 in DNA: TGTGCCAGCAGCTTGGAGGGGAACCAAGAGACCCAGTACTTC. V and J are TRBV5-5 and TRBJ2-5; TRBD1 might be the D (5 bases). Trimming left V 0 bases short and J 0 bases short, with 6 bases between. Germline CDR1 is SGHKS and CDR2 is YYEKEE (reference sequence). The CDR3 runs to 14 residues.

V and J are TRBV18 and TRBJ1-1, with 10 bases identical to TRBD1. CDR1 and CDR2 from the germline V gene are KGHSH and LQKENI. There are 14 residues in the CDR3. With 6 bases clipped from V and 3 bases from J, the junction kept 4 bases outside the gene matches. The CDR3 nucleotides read TGTGCCAGCTCCCAGACAGGGGGCGACACTGAAGCTTTCTTT. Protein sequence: CASSQTGGDTEAFF.

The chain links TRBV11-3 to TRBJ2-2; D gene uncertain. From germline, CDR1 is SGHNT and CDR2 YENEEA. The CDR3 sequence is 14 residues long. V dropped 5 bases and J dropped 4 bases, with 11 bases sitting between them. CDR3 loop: CASSPRRTTGELFF. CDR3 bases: TGTGCCAGCAGCCCTCGCCGGACCACCGGGGAGCTGTTTTTT.

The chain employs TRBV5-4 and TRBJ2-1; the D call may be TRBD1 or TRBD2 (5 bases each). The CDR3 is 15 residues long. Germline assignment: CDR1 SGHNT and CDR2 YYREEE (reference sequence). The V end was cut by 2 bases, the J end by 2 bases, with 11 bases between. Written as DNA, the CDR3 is TGTGCCAGCAGCTTCCGGGACCAGGCCTACAATGAGCAGTTCTTC. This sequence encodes CASSFRDQAYNEQFF.

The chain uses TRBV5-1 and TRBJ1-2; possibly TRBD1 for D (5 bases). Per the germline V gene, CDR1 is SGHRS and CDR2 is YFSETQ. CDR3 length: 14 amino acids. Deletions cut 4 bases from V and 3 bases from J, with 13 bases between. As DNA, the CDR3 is TGCGCCAGCAGCCGTACCGGGACCGACTATGGCTACACCTTC. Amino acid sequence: CASSRTGTDYGYTF.

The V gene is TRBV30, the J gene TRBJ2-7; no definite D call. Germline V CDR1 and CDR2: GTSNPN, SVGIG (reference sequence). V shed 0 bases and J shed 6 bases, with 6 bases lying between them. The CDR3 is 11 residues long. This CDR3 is CAWSVRVEQYF. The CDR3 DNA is TGTGCCTGGAGTGTACGGGTCGAGCAGTACTTC.

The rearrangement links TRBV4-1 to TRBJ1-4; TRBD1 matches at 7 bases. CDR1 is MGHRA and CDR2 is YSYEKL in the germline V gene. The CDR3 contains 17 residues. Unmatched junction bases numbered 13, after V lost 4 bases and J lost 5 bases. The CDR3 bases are TGCGCCAGCAGCCCCACCCCTGGGACAGTGACGAATGAAAAACTGTTTTTT. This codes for CASSPTPGTVTNEKLFF.

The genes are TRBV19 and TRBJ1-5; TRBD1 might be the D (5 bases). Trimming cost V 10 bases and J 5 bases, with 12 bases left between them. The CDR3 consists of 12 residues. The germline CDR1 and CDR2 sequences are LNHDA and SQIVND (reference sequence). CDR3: CATEGRDQPQHF. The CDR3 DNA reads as TGTGCCACAGAGGGGCGGGATCAGCCCCAGCATTTT. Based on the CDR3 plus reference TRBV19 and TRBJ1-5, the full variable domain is DGGITQSPKYLFRKEGQNVTLSCEQNLNHDAMYWYRQDPGQGLRLIYYSQIVNDFQKGDIAEGYSVSREKKESFPLTVTSAQKNPTAFYLCATEGRDQPQHFGDGTRLSIL.

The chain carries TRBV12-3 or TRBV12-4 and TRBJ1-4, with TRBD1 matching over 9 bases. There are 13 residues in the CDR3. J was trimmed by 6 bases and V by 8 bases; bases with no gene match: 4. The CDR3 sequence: CASRGQGDEKLFF. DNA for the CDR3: TGTGCCAGCCGGGGACAGGGTGATGAAAAACTGTTTTTT.

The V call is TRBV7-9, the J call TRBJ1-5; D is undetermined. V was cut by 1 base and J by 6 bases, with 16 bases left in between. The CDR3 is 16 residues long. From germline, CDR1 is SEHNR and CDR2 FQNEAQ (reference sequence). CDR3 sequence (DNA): TGTGCCAGCAGCTTAGATATGGGAAGGAAAGGTCAGCCCCAGCATTTT. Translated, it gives CASSLDMGRKGQPQHF.

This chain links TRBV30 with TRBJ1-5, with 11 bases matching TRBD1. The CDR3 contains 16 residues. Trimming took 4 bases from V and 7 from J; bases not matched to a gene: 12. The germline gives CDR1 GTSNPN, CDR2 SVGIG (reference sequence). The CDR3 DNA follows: TGTGCCTGGACCCCACGCGGACGGGACAGGGGGCAGCCCCAGCATTTT. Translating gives CAWTPRGRDRGQPQHF.